This T cell receptor (beta chain) came from a study of post-analysis software for immune sequencing data. Study as a whole: Relapsing-remitting, secondary progressive and progressive-relapsing courses of multiple sclerosis were included. Whole-study results and caveats: Multiple sclerosis patients showed significantly lower normalized Chao1 diversity than controls did. With TRBV5-6, TRBV5-1 and TRBV20-1 included, several TRBV segments were more frequent in patients than in controls.

This CDR3 comprises 16 residues. Germline values: CDR1 MGHDK, CDR2 SYGVNS. V trimming: 5 bases; J trimming: 3 bases; junction bases outside the gene matches: 10. This clonotype was detected only a few times. Antigen specificity is unknown. cDNA libraries of TCR beta carried unique molecular identifiers. Via MiXCR, TCRdb re-called the PCR reads, giving one row per CDR3 protein. The sample has roughly 730,000 distinct CDR3 sequences, just under 30% seen once. This chain connects TRBV25-1 to TRBJ2-1; 7 nucleotides agree with TRBD1. The receptor was derived from a girl aged 10-17 years with multiple sclerosis. Source material: blood. The CDR3 coding sequence is TGTGCCAGCAGTAATTACGGGACAGACCTCTACAATGAGCAGTTCTTC. It codes for CASSNYGTDLYNEQFF.